Below are 10 T cell receptor beta chains sequenced from a single sample in a study of PD-1 blockade in classical Hodgkin lymphoma. Each patient relapsed following autologous stem cell transplantation, and prior brentuximab vedotin exposure differed. Here immunoSEQ multiplex PCR was the method, and the copy in TCRdb shows in-frame clones only, minus some. In the table there are some 64,000 clones, more than 80% of which are singletons. Sequencing used peripheral blood mononuclear cells (PBMCs), obtained at baseline. These receptors were obtained from a human donor with classical Hodgkin lymphoma.

The rearrangement links TRBV28 to TRBJ1-2; TRBD1 aligns across 11 bases. Trimming cost V 6 bases and J 5 bases; bases outside gene matches: 8. The CDR3 is 15 amino acids. CDR1 and CDR2 (germline): MDHEN, SYDVKM. The CDR3 coding sequence is TGTGCCAGCAGCCCGACCGGGACAGGGGGGTATGGCTACACCTTC. It codes for CASSPTGTGGYGYTF.

As concerns this clone: A far larger clone is a single base away, which makes a read error likely. The chain has TRBV7-9 and TRBJ2-1; D gene ambiguous. Germline CDR1 reads SEHNR; CDR2 reads FQNEAQ (reference sequence). V was trimmed by 6 bases and J by 6 bases, leaving 3 bases between them. There are 10 residues in the CDR3. The CDR3 protein is CASRGNEQFF. DNA for the CDR3: TGTGCCAGCAGGGGCAATGAGCAGTTCTTC.

The V gene is TRBV5-1, the J gene TRBJ2-1; tentative D call: TRBD1 (6 bases). V was pared by 2 bases and J by 7 bases, with 22 bases between. The length of the CDR3 is 17 residues. Germline CDR1 SGHRS, CDR2 YFSETQ. The CDR3 region has the DNA TGCGCCAGCAGCTTAACACCTCCCGGACAGCAGTCGAATGAGCAGTTCTTC. The encoded protein is CASSLTPPGQQSNEQFF.

The rearrangement links TRBV9 to TRBJ2-5; TRBD2 matches at 8 bases. From germline, CDR1 is SGDLS and CDR2 YYNGEE. There are 15 residues in the CDR3. V was clipped by 2 bases and J by 4 bases; unmatched bases: 7. The CDR3 DNA reads as TGTGCCAGCAGCGTCTTCGGAGCGGGGGCAGAGACCCAGTACTTC. This sequence encodes CASSVFGAGAETQYF.

The V and J genes are TRBV5-1 and TRBJ1-2, with a tentative D call TRBD1 (5 bases). Trimming pared 0 bases from V and 3 bases from J, leaving 15 bases between. This CDR3 is 16 amino acids long. The V gene's germline CDR1 is SGHRS and CDR2 YFSETQ. CDR3 coding DNA: TGCGCCAGCAGCTTGGCGCCCGGGGGAGGAGACTATGGCTACACCTTC. Translated: CASSLAPGGGDYGYTF.

The chain combines TRBV14 with TRBJ1-5; D is possibly TRBD1 (5 bases). Trimming stripped 3 bases from V and 2 bases from J, with 17 bases between. The CDR3 is made up of 17 amino acids. Germline CDR1 SGHDN, CDR2 FVKESK. The CDR3 DNA reads as TGTGCCAGCAGCCATGTCCCGGGGGTCCGGGGCAATCAGCCCCAGCATTTT. Protein product: CASSHVPGVRGNQPQHF.

The V and J genes are TRBV7-2 and TRBJ2-5; D is undetermined. This CDR3 comprises 13 residues. V lost 5 bases and J lost 2, with 9 bases in between. The germline V gene has CDR1 SGHTA and CDR2 FQGNSA. CDR3 amino acids: CASSAPAQETQYF. The DNA for the CDR3 is TGTGCCAGCAGCGCACCCGCTCAAGAGACCCAGTACTTC. Full variable domain (outside the CDR3, taken from reference TRBV7-2 and TRBJ2-5): GAGVSQSPSNKVTEKGKDVELRCDPISGHTALYWYRQSLGQGLEFLIYFQGNSAPDKSGLPSDRFSAERTGGSVSTLTIQRTQQEDSAVYLCASSAPAQETQYFGPGTRLLVL.

The V gene is TRBV9, the J gene TRBJ1-1, with 9 bases lining up with TRBD1. V shed 3 bases and J 2 bases; nucleotides not matched to a gene: 8. The germline V gene encodes CDR1 SGDLS and CDR2 YYNGEE. The length of the CDR3 is 16 residues. In DNA, the CDR3 is TGTGCCAGCAGCGCCCCGGGGACAGGGCTAAACACTGAAGCTTTCTTT. Residues: CASSAPGTGLNTEAFF.

The chain links TRBV12-5 to TRBJ1-4, with D possibly matching TRBD1 (6 bases). Looked up from germline, CDR1 is LGHNT and CDR2 is FRNRAP. The CDR3 is 15 residues long. The ends were cut back, 6 bases at V and 7 bases at J, with 18 bases in the middle. In nucleotides, the CDR3 is TGTGCTAGTGGCACAGGGACTAAGGGTAGTGAAAAACTGTTTTTT. It translates to CASGTGTKGSEKLFF.

The V call is TRBV6-5, the J call TRBJ2-7; D might be TRBD1 (6 bases). The CDR3 totals 12 residues. Germline V gives CDR1 MNHEY, CDR2 SVGAGI. V lost 5 bases and J 6 bases, leaving 11 bases between the germline ends. The CDR3: CASSTRTVEQYF. For the CDR3, the DNA is TGTGCCAGCAGTACCCGGACAGTCGAGCAGTACTTC.